This T cell receptor beta chain was captured by sequencing in a study of post-analysis software for immune sequencing data. About this clonotype: The antigen is undetermined.

cDNA libraries of TCR beta carried unique molecular identifiers. MiXCR, run by TCRdb on the PCR reads, gives a single entry per CDR3 protein. The sample lists 430,000 or so distinct CDR3 sequences; approximately 37% were seen once. Study outcomes and limitations: Higher frequency in patients than in controls was seen for roughly five TRBV segments, with TRBV5-6, TRBV5-1 and TRBV20-1 among them.

V lost 3 bases and J lost 13; bases outside the gene matches: 12. Germline CDR1 MDHEN, CDR2 SYDVKM. The CDR3 loop spans 14 amino acids. Sequenced input: blood. The V and J genes are TRBV28 and TRBJ2-4, with TRBD1 matching over 7 bases. The receptor's source is a girl aged 2-9 years with multiple sclerosis. In DNA, the CDR3 is TGTGCCAGCAGTTTGCCAGGGGGTTCGAGGGAGCAGTACTTC. It is translated as CASSLPGGSREQYF.